This T cell receptor beta chain emerged from a study of shared clonotypes between healthy human individuals. For the study at large: Donor composition was two women and three men, aged 18 to 49.

The data were produced by immunoSEQ multiplex PCR, yet TCRdb's version contains in-frame clones alone and is incomplete. The sample lists around 560,000 clones; 85% to 95% were seen once. With 5 bases removed from V and 0 bases from J, the gap between germline ends came to 17 bases. CDR1 is SEHNR and CDR2 is FQNEAQ in the germline V gene (reference sequence). This CDR3 comprises 16 residues. Naive CD8 cells were CD45RO-negative, positively selected for CCR7, excluding terminally differentiated effector memory CD45RA+ cells. This clone was counted a few times. The genes are TRBV7-9 and TRBJ2-7, with D perhaps being TRBD1 or TRBD2 (7 bases each). The TCR originated in a woman aged 30 to 39 in good health. Sequencing used naive CD8+ T cells sorted from blood. The CDR3 DNA is TGTGCCAGCAGCGTCGTACAGGGGAGGGACTCCTACGAGCAGTACTTC. Its translation is CASSVVQGRDSYEQYF.